Below are 15 T cell receptor beta chains sequenced from a single sample in a study of T cell responses to AZD1222 COVID-19 vaccine. TCRdb's copy holds only in-frame clones and misses some; the assay was immunoSEQ multiplex PCR. Of fewer than 100,000 clones listed, around 88% are singletons. The sample was peripheral blood, taken 28 days after the second AZD1222 dose. These receptors came from an adult who received the AZD1222 COVID-19 vaccine.

The genes are TRBV29-1 and TRBJ2-3, with a weak D call TRBD1 (6 bases). V was pared by 5 bases and J by 1 base, with 16 bases between. CDR1 and CDR2 from the germline V gene are SQVTM and ANQGSEA. There are 15 residues in the CDR3. CDR3 amino acids: CSVRGHLGGTDTQYF. The CDR3 DNA reads TGCAGCGTTAGGGGACATCTCGGCGGCACAGATACGCAGTATTTT.

This clone showed up just once. The rearrangement joins TRBV2 to TRBJ1-1; 9 bases are shared with TRBD1. V shed 7 bases, J shed 6 bases, and the junction held 9 bases outside the gene matches. This CDR3 has 14 amino acids. Germline CDR1 and CDR2: SNHLY and FYNNEI. CDR3 protein: CASTPGQGRAEAFF. The CDR3 DNA reads as TGTGCCAGCACCCCTGGACAGGGGAGAGCTGAAGCTTTCTTT.

The rearrangement links TRBV7-2 to TRBJ2-7; 9 bases align to TRBD1. J gave up 4 bases and V 3 bases, and 4 bases lay outside the gene matches. CDR3 length: 14 residues. The germline V gene has CDR1 SGHTA and CDR2 FQGNSA. CDR3 in amino acids: CASSLGTGLYEQYF. CDR3 sequence (DNA): TGTGCCAGCAGCTTGGGGACAGGGCTATACGAGCAGTACTTC.

About this clone: Other DNA sequences within the sample encode an identical CDR3. The chain couples TRBV6-2 or TRBV6-3 to TRBJ1-6; no reliable D call. Germline CDR1 reads MNHEY; CDR2 reads SVGEGT. CDR3 length: 16 amino acids. V shed 0 bases and J shed 2 bases, with 8 bases lying between them. CDR3 sequence reads: CASSYSGVTYNSPLHF. CDR3 nucleotides: TGTGCCAGCAGTTACTCGGGAGTTACCTATAATTCACCCCTCCACTTT.

J is TRBJ1-4 and V is TRBV7-9, with D possibly TRBD1 on 5 matching bases. This CDR3 is 12 amino acids long. The germline CDR1 and CDR2 sequences are SEHNR and FQNEAQ (reference sequence). With 5 bases removed from V and 10 bases from J, the gap between germline ends came to 11 bases. The CDR3 reads CASSEGLGKLFF. For the CDR3, the DNA is TGTGCCAGCAGCGAGGGGCTCGGAAAACTGTTTTTT.

The genes are TRBV12-3 or TRBV12-4 and TRBJ1-2; no definite D call. The V end lost 5 bases, the J end lost 4 bases, and 5 bases lay between the germline ends. The CDR3 length is 11 residues. CDR3: CASSRLYGYTF. In nucleotides, the CDR3 is TGTGCCAGCAGTCGACTCTATGGCTACACCTTC.

CDR3 residues: CASSRTGRLGDEQYF. DNA of the CDR3: TGTGCCAGTAGTAGGACAGGAAGGTTGGGCGACGAGCAGTACTTC. The chain recombines TRBV19 with TRBJ2-7, with TRBD1 matching 7 bases. Trimming at V came to 4 bases and at J to 5 bases, leaving 11 bases not matched to a gene. The CDR3 covers 15 residues. The V gene's germline CDR1 is LNHDA and CDR2 SQIVND (reference sequence).

Written as DNA, the CDR3 is TGTGCCAGCAGTTTAACAGGGGGTATCTCTGAAGCTTTCTTT. Encoded protein: CASSLTGGISEAFF. V usage is TRBV27 and J usage is TRBJ1-1; 8 bases align to TRBD1. Trimming cost V 2 bases and J 6 bases; bases outside gene matches: 5. CDR3 length: 14 amino acids. Per germline, CDR1 MNHEY and CDR2 SMNVEV (reference sequence).

This chain links TRBV30 with TRBJ1-5; no firm D call. The germline CDR1 and CDR2 sequences are GTSNPN and SVGIG (reference sequence). V was trimmed by 2 bases and J by 4 bases, leaving 9 bases between them. This CDR3 spans 13 amino acids. Here the CDR3 DNA reads TGTGCCTGGAGTCCGCCTGGGAATCAGCCCCAGCATTTT. This encodes CAWSPPGNQPQHF. The full variable domain, its missing parts supplied by reference TRBV30 and TRBJ1-5, is SQTIHQWPATLVQPVGSPLSLECTVEGTSNPNLYWYRQAAGRGLQLLFYSVGIGQISSEVPQNLSASRPQDRQFILSSKKLLLSDSGFYLCAWSPPGNQPQHFGDGTRLSIL.

CDR3 region: CASSRRGEEGYTF. For the CDR3, the DNA is TGTGCCAGCAGCCGCCGAGGGGAGGAGGGCTACACCTTC. The chain combines TRBV3-1 (or the pseudogene TRBV3-2) with TRBJ1-2; TRBD1 might be the D (5 bases). Germline CDR1 reads LGHDT; CDR2 reads YNNKEL (reference sequence). Trimming pared 4 bases from V and 8 bases from J, leaving 14 bases between. The CDR3 sequence is 13 residues long.

The table lists this clone with a count of one. This chain links TRBV4-2 with TRBJ1-1; D is perhaps TRBD1 (5 bases). Between the trimmed V and J ends, which lost 0 bases and 8 bases, there was a span of 16 bases. The germline V gene encodes CDR1 LGHNA and CDR2 YNFKEQ. This CDR3 is 15 amino acids long. DNA of the CDR3: TGTGCCAGCAGCCAAGAGGGGACGGTCCAAGTCGAAGCTTTCTTT. This codes for CASSQEGTVQVEAFF.

V is TRBV6-5 and J is TRBJ1-4; 8 bases align to TRBD1. Germline lookup yields CDR1 MNHEY and CDR2 SVGAGI. Germline trimming cut 2 bases from V and 10 bases from J; bases unmatched to any gene: 9. The CDR3 length is 15 residues. In DNA, the CDR3 is TGTGCCAGCAGTTACCAGGGACAGGTCCAAGGAAAACTGTTTTTT. Its protein product is CASSYQGQVQGKLFF.

The V and J genes are TRBV30 and TRBJ1-2; no firm D call. V lost 2 bases and J lost 4, with 17 bases in between. Germline CDR1 and CDR2: GTSNPN and SVGIG (reference sequence). The CDR3 has 15 residues. CDR3 loop: CAWSIMTVEGYGYTF. CDR3 coding DNA: TGTGCCTGGAGTATAATGACCGTCGAGGGCTATGGCTACACCTTC.

This clone was observed a single time. J is TRBJ1-1 and V is TRBV7-9; D may be TRBD1 (6 bases). The CDR3 spans 14 residues. Per the germline V gene, CDR1 is SEHNR and CDR2 is FQNEAQ (reference sequence). Trimming took 1 base from V and 4 from J, leaving 10 bases between them. The CDR3 sequence is CASSLVGGGTEAFF. The CDR3, as DNA: TGTGCCAGCAGCTTAGTCGGAGGGGGCACTGAAGCTTTCTTT.

Here the CDR3 reads CASSPPLGTYEQYF. DNA of the CDR3: TGTGCCAGCTCACCACCCCTCGGCACCTACGAGCAGTACTTC. V gene TRBV18 combines with J gene TRBJ2-7; the D is unclear. There are 14 residues in the CDR3. Germline V gene data show CDR1 as KGHSH and CDR2 as LQKENI. Trimming cost V 0 bases and J 2 bases, with 8 bases left between them. Combining the CDR3 with reference TRBV18 and TRBJ2-7 gives the whole variable domain NAGVMQNPRHLVRRRGQEARLRCSPMKGHSHVYWYRQLPEEGLKFMVYLQKENIIDESGMPKERFSAEFPKEGPSILRIQQVVRGDSAAYFCASSPPLGTYEQYFGPGTRLTVT.